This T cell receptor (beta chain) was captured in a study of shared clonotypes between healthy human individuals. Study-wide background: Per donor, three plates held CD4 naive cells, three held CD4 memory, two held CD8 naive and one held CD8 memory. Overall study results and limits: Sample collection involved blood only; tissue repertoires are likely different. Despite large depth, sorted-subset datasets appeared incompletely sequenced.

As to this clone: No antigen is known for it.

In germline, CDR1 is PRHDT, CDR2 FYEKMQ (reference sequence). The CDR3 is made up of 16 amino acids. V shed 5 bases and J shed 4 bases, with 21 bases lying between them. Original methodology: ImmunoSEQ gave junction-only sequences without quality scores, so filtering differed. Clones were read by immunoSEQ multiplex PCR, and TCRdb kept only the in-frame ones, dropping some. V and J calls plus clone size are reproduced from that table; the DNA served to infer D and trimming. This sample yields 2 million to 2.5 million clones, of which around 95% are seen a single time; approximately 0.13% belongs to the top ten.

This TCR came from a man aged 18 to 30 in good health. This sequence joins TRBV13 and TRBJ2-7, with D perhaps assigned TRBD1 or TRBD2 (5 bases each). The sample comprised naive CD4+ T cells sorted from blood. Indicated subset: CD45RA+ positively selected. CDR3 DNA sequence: TGTGCCAGCAGCCGACCTCGCCGGGACGGTAGTTACGAGCAGTACTTC. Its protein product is CASSRPRRDGSYEQYF.